Presented here are 10 T cell receptor beta chains from one specimen sequenced in a study of T cell responses to AZD1222 COVID-19 vaccine. Assay: immunoSEQ multiplex PCR; the TCRdb copy retains only in-frame clones and omits some. The sample has 90,000 to 100,000 clones; approximately 90% are singletons. The sample in question was peripheral blood, obtained on day 0 of AZD1222 vaccination. These receptors all come from an adult in good health.

The gene calls are TRBV19 and TRBJ2-3; 8 positions agree with TRBD1. CDR1 LNHDA and CDR2 SQIVND come from the germline V gene (reference sequence). J gave up 2 bases and V 3 bases, and 10 bases lay outside the gene matches. CDR3 length: 17 amino acids. The CDR3 DNA reads TGTGCCAGTAGTATGCCCTCGGACAGGGCAGCCACAGATACGCAGTATTTT. Residues: CASSMPSDRAATDTQYF.

The gene calls are TRBV3-1 (or the pseudogene TRBV3-2) and TRBJ1-6; no clear D gene. The CDR3 consists of 15 residues. Germline CDR1 reads LGHDT; CDR2 reads YNNKEL (reference sequence). Trimming left V 0 bases short and J 13 bases short, with 16 bases between. The CDR3 DNA reads TGTGCCAGCAGCCAAGATGACGGGGTACGGAACCCCCTCCACTTT. The encoded protein is CASSQDDGVRNPLHF.

J is TRBJ1-1 and V is TRBV27; D uncertain. Trimming took 4 bases from V and 1 from J, leaving 10 bases between them. The CDR3 extends over 14 amino acids. CDR1 and CDR2 (germline): MNHEY, SMNVEV (reference sequence). The CDR3 DNA sequence: TGTGCCAGCAGTTCGGAATTCACGAACACTGAAGCTTTCTTT. Translated: CASSSEFTNTEAFF.

The chain has TRBV18 and TRBJ2-5; perhaps D is TRBD1 or TRBD2 (5 bases each). From germline, CDR1 is KGHSH and CDR2 LQKENI. The V and J ends lost 2 bases and 4 bases respectively, with 14 bases between them. The CDR3 has 15 amino acids. The CDR3: CASSPIGEKGETQYF. The CDR3 region has the DNA TGTGCCAGCTCACCAATAGGGGAGAAGGGAGAGACCCAGTACTTC.

The CDR3 nucleotides read TGTGCCAGCAGTTTTAATAAGGGGGCCGGAGAGACCCAGTACTTC. It specifies CASSFNKGAGETQYF. The J gene is TRBJ2-5, the V gene TRBV7-2, with 7 bases identical to TRBD1. Germline CDR1 is SGHTA and CDR2 is FQGNSA. The CDR3 length is 15 residues. Germline trimming cut 6 bases from V and 4 bases from J; bases unmatched to any gene: 11. Using reference TRBV7-2 and TRBJ2-5 for the parts outside the CDR3, the full variable domain is GAGVSQSPSNKVTEKGKDVELRCDPISGHTALYWYRQSLGQGLEFLIYFQGNSAPDKSGLPSDRFSAERTGGSVSTLTIQRTQQEDSAVYLCASSFNKGAGETQYFGPGTRLLVL.

The J gene is TRBJ1-4, the V gene TRBV5-1, with 7 bases matching TRBD1. In germline, CDR1 is SGHRS, CDR2 YFSETQ. The CDR3 covers 15 residues. Trimming took 3 bases from V and 8 from J; bases not matched to a gene: 10. The chain's CDR3 is CASSYTTGDLEKLFF. In DNA form, the CDR3 reads TGCGCCAGCAGCTATACTACAGGGGACTTGGAAAAACTGTTTTTT.

The chain employs TRBV7-4 and TRBJ2-7; TRBD1 matches at 7 bases. Unmatched junction bases numbered 5, after V lost 7 bases and J lost 5 bases. This CDR3 region has 12 residues. Germline lookup yields CDR1 SGHVT and CDR2 SQSDAQ. The CDR3 DNA follows: TGTGCCAGCATCTACAGGGGCCACGAGCAGTACTTC. Its protein product is CASIYRGHEQYF.

J is TRBJ2-3 and V is TRBV27, with TRBD1 as a possible D gene (6 bases). V was shortened by 5 bases and J by 0 bases, with 12 bases between the two germline ends. Germline V lookup: CDR1 MNHEY, CDR2 SMNVEV (reference sequence). The CDR3 has 15 amino acids. The CDR3 protein is CASSNQGHSTDTQYF. The DNA for the CDR3 is TGTGCCAGCAGTAATCAGGGACACAGCACAGATACGCAGTATTTT.

V usage is TRBV3-1 (or the pseudogene TRBV3-2) and J usage is TRBJ2-1; 9 nucleotides agree with TRBD1. The germline gives CDR1 LGHDT, CDR2 YNNKEL (reference sequence). The CDR3 loop spans 16 amino acids. V dropped 2 bases and J dropped 8; count of bases not matched to a gene: 10. The CDR3 loop reads CASSQTQGTGNDEQFF. CDR3 coding DNA: TGTGCCAGCAGCCAAACCCAGGGGACAGGGAACGATGAGCAGTTCTTC.

V is TRBV7-2 and J is TRBJ2-1; 11 positions agree with TRBD2. V lost 0 bases and J lost 6; bases outside the gene matches: 1. The CDR3 runs to 15 residues. Germline values: CDR1 SGHTA, CDR2 FQGNSA. CDR3 region: CASSLASGGANEQFF. The CDR3 coding sequence is TGTGCCAGCAGCTTAGCTAGCGGGGGGGCCAATGAGCAGTTCTTC. Looking up the rest from reference TRBV7-2 and TRBJ2-1 gives the full variable domain: GAGVSQSPSNKVTEKGKDVELRCDPISGHTALYWYRQSLGQGLEFLIYFQGNSAPDKSGLPSDRFSAERTGGSVSTLTIQRTQQEDSAVYLCASSLASGGANEQFFGPGTRLTVL.